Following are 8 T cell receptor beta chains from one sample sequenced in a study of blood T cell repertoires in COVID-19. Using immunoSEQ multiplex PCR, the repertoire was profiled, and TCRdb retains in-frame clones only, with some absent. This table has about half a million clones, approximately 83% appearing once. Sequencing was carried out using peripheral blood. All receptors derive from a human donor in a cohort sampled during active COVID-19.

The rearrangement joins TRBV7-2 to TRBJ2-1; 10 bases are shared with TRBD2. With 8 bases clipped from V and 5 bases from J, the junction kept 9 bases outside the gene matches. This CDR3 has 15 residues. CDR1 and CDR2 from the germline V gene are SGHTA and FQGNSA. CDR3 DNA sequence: TGTGCCAGCTCTCCCGGACTAGCGGCAAACAATGAGCAGTTCTTC. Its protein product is CASSPGLAANNEQFF.

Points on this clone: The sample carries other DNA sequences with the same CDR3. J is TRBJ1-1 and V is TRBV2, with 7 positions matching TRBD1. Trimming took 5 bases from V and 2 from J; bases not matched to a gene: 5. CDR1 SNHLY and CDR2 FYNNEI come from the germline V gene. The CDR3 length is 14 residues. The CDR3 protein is CASSIRQGNTEAFF. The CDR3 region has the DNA TGTGCCAGCAGTATTCGACAGGGAAACACTGAAGCTTTCTTT.

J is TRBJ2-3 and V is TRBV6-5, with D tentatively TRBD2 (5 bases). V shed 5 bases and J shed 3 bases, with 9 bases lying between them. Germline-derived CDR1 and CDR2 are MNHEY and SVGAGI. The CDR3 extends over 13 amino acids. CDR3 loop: CASSLPGTDTQYF. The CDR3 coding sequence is TGTGCCAGCAGTCTACCGGGGACAGATACGCAGTATTTT.

Here the CDR3 DNA reads TGTGCCAGCAGCGTCGAACAGGGGGTCTGGAGTGAGCAGTTCTTC. Protein: CASSVEQGVWSEQFF. V usage is TRBV7-2 and J usage is TRBJ2-1; TRBD1 aligns across 8 bases. V lost 5 bases, J lost 9 bases, and 12 bases stayed unmatched. Germline loops: CDR1 SGHTA, CDR2 FQGNSA. The CDR3 is 15 amino acids.

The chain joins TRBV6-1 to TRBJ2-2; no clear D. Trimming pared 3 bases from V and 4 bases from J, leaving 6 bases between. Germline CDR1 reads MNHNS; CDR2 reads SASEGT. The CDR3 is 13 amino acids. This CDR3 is CASSELITGELFF. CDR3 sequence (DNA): TGTGCCAGCAGTGAGCTAATCACCGGGGAGCTGTTTTTT.

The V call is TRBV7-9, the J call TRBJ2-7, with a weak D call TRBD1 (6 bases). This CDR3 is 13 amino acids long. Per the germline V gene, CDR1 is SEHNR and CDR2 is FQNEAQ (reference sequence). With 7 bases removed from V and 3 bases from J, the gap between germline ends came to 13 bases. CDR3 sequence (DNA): TGTGCCAGCAACGGGACACCGGACTACGAGCAGTACTTC. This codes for CASNGTPDYEQYF.

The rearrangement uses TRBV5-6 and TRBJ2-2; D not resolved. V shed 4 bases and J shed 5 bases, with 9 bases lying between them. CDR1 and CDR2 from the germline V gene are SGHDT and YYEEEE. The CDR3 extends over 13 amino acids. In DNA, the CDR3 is TGTGCCAGCAGCCAGTACAGAACCGGGGAGCTGTTTTTT. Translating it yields CASSQYRTGELFF.

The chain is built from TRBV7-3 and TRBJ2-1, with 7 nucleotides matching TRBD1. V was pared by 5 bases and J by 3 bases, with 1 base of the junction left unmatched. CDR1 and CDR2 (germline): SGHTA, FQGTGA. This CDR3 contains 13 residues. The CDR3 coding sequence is TGTGCCAGCAGCCAGGGGGACTACAATGAGCAGTTCTTC. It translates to CASSQGDYNEQFF.